This TCR beta chain was sequenced during a study of blood T cell repertoires in COVID-19. Looking at the study overall: COVID-19 samples from acute and convalescent phases originated in the United States, Italy and Spain.

The method was immunoSEQ multiplex PCR; TCRdb's version includes in-frame clones alone and lacks a portion of them. The sample consists of 300,000 to 450,000 clones, 85% of them appearing once. Sequencing was done on a sample of peripheral blood. The TCR originated in a woman between 18 and 29 years old with acute or convalescent COVID-19.

The CDR3 DNA follows: TGTGCCAGCCTACAGGGGGCTTCGAGGAACACTGAAGCTTTCTTT. Translation gives CASLQGASRNTEAFF. V and J are TRBV11-2 and TRBJ1-1, with 9 bases fitting TRBD1. The germline CDR1 and CDR2 sequences are SGHAT and FQNNGV. V dropped 8 bases and J dropped 1; count of bases not matched to a gene: 8. The CDR3 contains 15 residues.